This T cell receptor (beta chain) was found in a study of vaccination effects on CD4 cells after COVID-19. Looking at the study overall: BNT162b2 vaccine or mRNA-1273 vaccine was given to participants in two doses.

Notes on this clone: Its antigen remains unknown.

General observations from the study: After vaccination of healthy people, only 1 of 255 vaccine-induced clones cross-reacted with common cold coronaviruses.

The data were produced by immunoSEQ multiplex PCR, yet TCRdb's version contains in-frame clones alone and is incomplete. The sample includes tens of thousands of clones, around 72% of them seen just once. Trimming stripped 0 bases from V and 5 bases from J, with 6 bases between. Germline CDR1 is SGHNT and CDR2 is YYREEE (reference sequence). The length of the CDR3 is 14 residues. Within the ViraFEST assay, antigen-specific CD4+ T cells underwent expansion with viral peptide pools prior to sequencing. After about 10 days in culture, the CD4+ T cells were isolated. Vaccinees lacked prior SARS-CoV-2 infection and tested negative for nucleocapsid antibodies. A few million PBMC were seeded per well and grown in the presence of around 10 IU/ml IL-2 and about 10 ug/ml peptides. Fresh IL-2-containing medium replaced half the medium on days 3 and 7.

The receptor was isolated from a human donor who received a COVID-19 vaccine. The chain joins TRBV5-4 to TRBJ1-6; D gene unclear. The sample was CD4+ T cells from PBMCs cultured with HCoV-NL63 spike peptides, taken before COVID-19 vaccination. Here the CDR3 reads CASSLVADNSPLHF. CDR3 sequence (DNA): TGTGCCAGCAGCTTGGTGGCGGATAATTCACCCCTCCACTTT.